This T cell receptor (beta chain) was sequenced in a study of cytomegalovirus exposure and HLA in healthy donors. Broader study findings: A later analysis showed TCR association rates differing by HLA locus, peaking at DRB1 and lowest at HLA-C. The authors listed around 150 TCR beta chains as cytomegalovirus-associated.

As regards this clone: Its antigen is undetermined.

The primer mix had 60 Vbeta and 13 Jbeta primers. Sequencing was performed with immunoSEQ multiplex PCR; in TCRdb, only in-frame clones are kept and a portion is missing. The sample has approximately 200,000 clones, around 79% seen once. This CDR3 region has 15 residues. V lost 5 bases to trimming and J lost 2 bases, with 16 bases between them. CDR1 and CDR2 from the germline V gene are LNHDA and SQIVND (reference sequence). This chain joins TRBV19 and TRBJ2-7; D is ambiguous. The source is a young woman in good health and CMV-seropositive. The sequenced material came from PBMCs. The CDR3 region has the DNA TGTGCCAGTAGTCTAAATCCTGGCGGAACCTACGAGCAGTACTTC. This translates into CASSLNPGGTYEQYF.